Included here is one T cell receptor (beta chain) sequence, with context. Its antigen remains unidentified. The data belong to a study of shared clonotypes between healthy human individuals. Overall study results and limits: Four donors held about 4.5% of naive CD4 clonotypes in common.

Method: immunoSEQ multiplex PCR; TCRdb's copy keeps in-frame clones and lacks some. Here the sample spans more than 550,000 clones, about 91% being singletons. Terminally differentiated effector memory CD45RA+ cells were excluded by CCR7 positive selection of CD45RO-negative cells. The CDR3 is 16 amino acids. Germline assignment: CDR1 SGHAT and CDR2 FQNNGV. V lost 1 base and J 4 bases, leaving 14 bases between the germline ends. This receptor was identified in a man aged 25-40 years in good health. V gene TRBV11-2 combines with J gene TRBJ2-1; D call uncertain. Sequencing was done on a sample of naive CD8+ T cells sorted from blood. The CDR3 nucleotides are TGTGCCAGCAGCTTAGTTAGTAGCTGGGGATACAATGAGCAGTTCTTC. This sequence encodes CASSLVSSWGYNEQFF. Together with reference TRBV11-2 and TRBJ2-1, the CDR3 gives the full variable domain: EAGVAQSPRYKIIEKRQSVAFWCNPISGHATLYWYQQILGQGPKLLIQFQNNGVVDDSQLPKDRFSAERLKGVDSTLKIQPAKLEDSAVYLCASSLVSSWGYNEQFFGPGTRLTVL.